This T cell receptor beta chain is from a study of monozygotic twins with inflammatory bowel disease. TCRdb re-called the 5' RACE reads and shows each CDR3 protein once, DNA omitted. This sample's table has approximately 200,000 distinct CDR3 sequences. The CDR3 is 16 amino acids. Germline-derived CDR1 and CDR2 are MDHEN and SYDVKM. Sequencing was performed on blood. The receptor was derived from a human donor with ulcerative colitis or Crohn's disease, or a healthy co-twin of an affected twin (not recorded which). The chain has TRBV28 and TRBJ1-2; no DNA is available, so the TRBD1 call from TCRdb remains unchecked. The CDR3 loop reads CASSKTGGKGNYGYTF.